This TCR beta chain was profiled in a study of cytomegalovirus exposure and HLA in healthy donors. Whole-study context: Out of 150 million to 200 million T cells, an earlier analysis found roughly 100 million unique TCR beta sequences in total.

Whole-study results and caveats: Later analysis revealed greater clonal expansion in HLA-associated TCR beta chains than in equally common others.

The CDR3 extends over 16 amino acids. The J segment lost 2 bases and the V segment lost 2 bases, leaving 4 bases of the junction unmatched. CDR1 and CDR2 from the germline V gene are SGHTA and FQGTGA. The PCR employed 60 Vbeta primers together with 13 Jbeta primers. Original processing methods: Later work found tens of millions of unique TCR beta chains, with 9.5 million to 12 million shared. Assay: immunoSEQ multiplex PCR; the TCRdb copy retains only in-frame clones and omits some. That table supplies the V and J calls and clone size; D and trimming were determined from the DNA. Of about 140,000 clones listed, 72% are singletons. As for this clone: Its specificity is not known.

The sequenced material came from PBMCs. The chain recombines TRBV7-3 with TRBJ2-3; 10 nucleotides align to TRBD1. The sequence came from a man in his forties in good health and CMV-seronegative. The chain's CDR3 is CASSLLGQGSTDTQYF. The CDR3 region has the DNA TGTGCCAGCAGCTTACTGGGACAGGGGTCCACAGATACGCAGTATTTT. The full variable domain, in which reference TRBV7-3 and TRBJ2-3 provide the parts outside the CDR3, is GAGVSQTPSNKVTEKGKYVELRCDPISGHTALYWYRQSLGQGPEFLIYFQGTGAADDSGLPNDRFFAVRPEGSVSTLKIQRTERGDSAVYLCASSLLGQGSTDTQYFGPGTRLTVL.